This T cell receptor beta chain was obtained from a study of vaccination effects on CD4 cells after COVID-19. Study details: All study participants received two doses of BNT162b2 or mRNA-1273 vaccine.

ViraFEST assay sequencing came after antigen-specific CD4+ T cells were expanded with viral peptide pools. Culture proceeded for more than nine days, and CD4+ T cells were then isolated. The infection with SARS-CoV-2 (confirmed by PCR) occurred in this person between March and December 2020. Days 3 and 7 saw half the medium replaced with IL-2 medium. Profiling relied on immunoSEQ multiplex PCR, and the TCRdb table lists in-frame clones only, not all of them. The data contain about 25,000 clones, roughly three quarters of them seen just once; the ten biggest clones take up around 17%. Germline CDR1 is MNHEY and CDR2 is SVGEGT. V dropped 4 bases and J dropped 2; count of bases not matched to a gene: 4. This CDR3 spans 14 amino acids. In its sample, this clone was seen a few times. Its antigen is undetermined.

The chain combines TRBV6-2 or TRBV6-3 with TRBJ2-7; 8 bases align to TRBD2. The origin of this receptor is a human donor who had a prior SARS-CoV-2 infection. Sequenced material: CD4+ T cells from PBMCs cultured with SARS-CoV-2 spike peptides, taken before COVID-19 vaccination. CDR3 sequence (DNA): TGTGCCAGCAGTTCACCGGGACTAGCCTACGAGCAGTACTTC. This codes for CASSSPGLAYEQYF.